This TCR beta chain comes out of a study of blood T cell repertoires in COVID-19 (dated by TCRdb to the early 2020s). Background on the whole study: The collaborator samples originated in the United States, Italy and Spain and spanned the acute and convalescent phases of COVID-19. The material from the prospective study consisted of cDNA or gDNA derived from T cells, B-cell-depleted T cells, or PBMCs. The dataset comprised deeply sampled blood TCRbeta repertoires from subjects exposed to, actively infected with, or recovered from COVID-19. The repertoires were released in a freely available public database intended as a resource for research on the immune response to SARS-CoV-2. The samples were drawn from two sources: the first 160 participants of the ongoing ImmuneRACE study, and 1,200 or so subjects contributed by 6 global collaborators. Nearly every sample came with metadata listing a de-identified subject ID, COVID-19 status, age in years and sex. Where available, HLA class I and class II types were obtained from metadata supplied by the sample provider rather than from assay-based typing.

Each collaborating institution followed its own protocols to collect whole blood in K2EDTA tubes. For TCRbeta analysis, collaborator samples were shipped as frozen whole blood, as isolated PBMCs, or as DNA extracted from either sample type. TCRbeta CDR3 regions were amplified from genomic DNA using the immunoSEQ Assay, a bias-controlled multiplex PCR. Processing in the source paper ran as follows. The number of nucleated cells in each sample was estimated from the amplification of reference gene primers within the assay. To quantify the absolute abundance of each unique TCRbeta CDR3 rearrangement, sequence reads were collapsed and filtered. For each sample, productive Simpson clonality was calculated as the square root of Simpson's diversity index across productive rearrangements. In its TCRdb copy, this immuneACCESS table keeps in-frame sequences only and misses some clones. Where compared with another copy, unresolved V genes explain less than half of these, and the others have no known cause. The V and J calls and the clone size are those of that table, but D and trimming were determined from the DNA. This sample is represented by about 160,000 clones; roughly 80% of them were singletons. Around 2.7% of the sample is taken by the ten largest.

The CDR3 holds 15 amino acids from the cysteine to the phenylalanine. Only the CDR3 DNA stays, 45 bases, in frame from base 1. V is reduced by 4 bases and J by 1 base, leaving a spacing of 13 bases between them. The CDR1 and CDR2 encoded by the germline V gene are KGHSH and LQKENI. At least ten counts were recorded for this clone. Its recognized antigen is unknown. Base qualities are not recorded, but no much larger clone differs from it by a single base. The full study reports these points: How much clinical and demographic metadata was included differed by source and by participant, and the metadata was provided uncurated.

This clonotype was sampled from a man aged 70 or older with acute or convalescent COVID-19. Recombination joined TRBV18 with TRBJ1-1, with the D gene not clear enough to name. Sequences were obtained from peripheral blood. The CDR3 here reads CASSRFSRENTEAFF. The DNA sequence follows: TGTGCCAGCTCACGCTTCTCGAGGGAGAACACTGAAGCTTTCTTT. Where the CDR3 stops, the reference TRBV18 and TRBJ1-1 genes take over; the full variable domain is NAGVMQNPRHLVRRRGQEARLRCSPMKGHSHVYWYRQLPEEGLKFMVYLQKENIIDESGMPKERFSAEFPKEGPSILRIQQVVRGDSAAYFCASSRFSRENTEAFFGQGTRLTVV.